The source of this TCR beta chain is a study of somatic mutations in cytotoxic T cells in rheumatoid arthritis. Study at large: Patient blood (about 30 ml EDTA) was taken immediately after diagnosis and before treatment.

This table comes from immunoSEQ multiplex PCR, and its TCRdb copy is limited to in-frame clones, with some not included. The table lists some 19,000 clones, approximately 82% of them singletons. This clone is medium-sized (0.01 to 0.1%) in the sample. Researchers isolated CD4+ and CD8+ cells by positive magnetic bead selection and then checked their purity by flow cytometry. The germline V and J ends were trimmed by 1 base and 4 bases, with 17 bases remaining between them. The CDR3 totals 16 residues. The germline CDR1 and CDR2 sequences are SNHLY and FYNNEI. The chain is built from TRBV2 and TRBJ2-7; D may be TRBD1 or TRBD2 (5 bases each). Sequencing was carried out using CD8+ T cells sorted from blood. The sequence was collected from a man between 18 and 29 years old with rheumatoid arthritis. As DNA, the CDR3 is TGTGCCAGCAGTGAAGACGGAATGGGACGGTTATACGAGCAGTACTTC. The encoded protein is CASSEDGMGRLYEQYF.